These 2 T cell receptor beta chains originate from one sample sequenced in a study of sequential checkpoint blockade in melanoma. Sequenced by immunoSEQ multiplex PCR; TCRdb stores in-frame clones only, minus some. The table records around 15,000 clones, approximately 93% of them present only once. Treatment here: randomized to nivolumab then ipilimumab (arm A) or the reverse (arm B). This specimen was CD8+ T cells sorted from blood (inferred from file names), taken from a patient given nivolumab and ipilimumab in sequence. The receptors shown here come from a human donor with melanoma.

V usage is TRBV9 and J usage is TRBJ2-7; 10 nucleotides agree with TRBD2. V shed 4 bases and J 7 bases; nucleotides not matched to a gene: 14. The CDR3 totals 16 residues. Per the germline V gene, CDR1 is SGDLS and CDR2 is YYNGEE. The CDR3 DNA reads as TGTGCCAGCAGCTCCCGCAGGCAAGCGGGAGGGGGGGAGCAGTACTTC. Translating it yields CASSSRRQAGGGEQYF.

This CDR3 reads CASSISGTPSYEQYF. The CDR3, as DNA: TGTGCCAGCAGTATCTCCGGGACTCCATCCTACGAGCAGTACTTC. V is TRBV27 and J is TRBJ2-7, with D perhaps TRBD2 (6 bases). With 5 bases removed from V and 1 base from J, the gap between germline ends came to 15 bases. CDR1 and CDR2 from the germline V gene are MNHEY and SMNVEV (reference sequence). This CDR3 has 15 amino acids.